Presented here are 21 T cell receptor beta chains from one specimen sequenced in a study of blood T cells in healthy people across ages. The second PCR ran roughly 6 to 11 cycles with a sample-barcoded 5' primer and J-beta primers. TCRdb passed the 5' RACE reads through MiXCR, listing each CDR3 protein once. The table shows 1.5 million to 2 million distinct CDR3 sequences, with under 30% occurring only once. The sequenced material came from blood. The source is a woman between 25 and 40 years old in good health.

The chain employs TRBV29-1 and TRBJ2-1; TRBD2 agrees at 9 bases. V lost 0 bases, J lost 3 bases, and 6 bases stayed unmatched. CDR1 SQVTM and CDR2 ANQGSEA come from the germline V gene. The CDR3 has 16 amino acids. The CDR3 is CSVEDLRRGGYNEQFF. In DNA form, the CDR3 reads TGCAGCGTTGAAGATCTTCGGCGGGGGGGCTACAATGAGCAGTTCTTC.

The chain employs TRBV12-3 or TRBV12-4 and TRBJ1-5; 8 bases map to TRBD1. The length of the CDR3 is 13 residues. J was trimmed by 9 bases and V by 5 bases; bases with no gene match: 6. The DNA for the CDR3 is TGTGCCAGCAGTGGACAGGGCATATCGCCCCAGCATTTT. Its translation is CASSGQGISPQHF.

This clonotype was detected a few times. The CDR3 nucleotides are TGCAGCGTTGAATTTGGGGGGATGATTCGGGGGACCCAGTACTTC. This encodes CSVEFGGMIRGTQYF. This rearrangement joins TRBV29-1 to TRBJ2-5; tentative D call: TRBD2 (6 bases). The germline V and J ends were trimmed by 2 bases and 7 bases, with 20 bases remaining between them. The germline V gene has CDR1 SQVTM and CDR2 ANQGSEA. This CDR3 is 15 amino acids long. Looking up the rest from reference TRBV29-1 and TRBJ2-5 gives the full variable domain: SAVISQKPSRDICQRGTSLTIQCQVDSQVTMMFWYRQQPGQSLTLIATANQGSEATYESGFVIDKFPISRPNLTFSTLTVSNMSPEDSSIYLCSVEFGGMIRGTQYFGPGTRLLVL.

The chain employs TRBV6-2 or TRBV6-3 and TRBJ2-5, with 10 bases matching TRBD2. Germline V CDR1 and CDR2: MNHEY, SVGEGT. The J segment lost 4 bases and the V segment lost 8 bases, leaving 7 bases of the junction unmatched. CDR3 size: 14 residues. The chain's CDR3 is CASGPSGSGETQYF. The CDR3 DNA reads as TGTGCCAGCGGACCTAGCGGGAGTGGAGAGACCCAGTACTTC.

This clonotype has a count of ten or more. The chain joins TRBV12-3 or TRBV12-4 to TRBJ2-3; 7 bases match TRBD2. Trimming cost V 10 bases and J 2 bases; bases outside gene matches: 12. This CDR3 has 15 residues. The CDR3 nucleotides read TGTGCCACCAGGGAGGGGAGACGCCACACAGATACGCAGTATTTT. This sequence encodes CATREGRRHTDTQYF.

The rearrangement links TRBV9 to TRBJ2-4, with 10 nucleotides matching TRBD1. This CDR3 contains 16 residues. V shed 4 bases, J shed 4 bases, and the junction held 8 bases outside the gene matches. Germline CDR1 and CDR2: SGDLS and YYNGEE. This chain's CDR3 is CASSPHPGQGKNIQYF. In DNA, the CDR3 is TGTGCCAGCAGCCCGCATCCGGGACAGGGGAAAAACATTCAGTACTTC.

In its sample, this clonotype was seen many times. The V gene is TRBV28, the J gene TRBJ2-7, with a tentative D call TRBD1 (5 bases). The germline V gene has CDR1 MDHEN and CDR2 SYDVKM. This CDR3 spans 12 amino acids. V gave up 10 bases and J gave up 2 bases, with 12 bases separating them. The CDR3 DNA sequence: TGTGCCACGACCGGCAGGGCCTACGAGCAGTACTTC. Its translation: CATTGRAYEQYF.

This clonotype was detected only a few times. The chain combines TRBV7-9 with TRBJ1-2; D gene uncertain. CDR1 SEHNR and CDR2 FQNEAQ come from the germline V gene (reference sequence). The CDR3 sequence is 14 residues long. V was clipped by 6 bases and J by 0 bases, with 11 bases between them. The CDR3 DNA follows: TGTGCCAGCAGTCGGGGAGATGCTAACTATGGCTACACCTTC. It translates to CASSRGDANYGYTF.

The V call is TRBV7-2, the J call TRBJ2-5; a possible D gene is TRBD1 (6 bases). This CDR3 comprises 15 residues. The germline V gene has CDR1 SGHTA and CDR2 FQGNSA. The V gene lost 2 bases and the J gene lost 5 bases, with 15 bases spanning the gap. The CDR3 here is CASSLLGASVETQYF. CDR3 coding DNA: TGTGCCAGCAGCTTATTGGGGGCCAGCGTGGAGACCCAGTACTTC.

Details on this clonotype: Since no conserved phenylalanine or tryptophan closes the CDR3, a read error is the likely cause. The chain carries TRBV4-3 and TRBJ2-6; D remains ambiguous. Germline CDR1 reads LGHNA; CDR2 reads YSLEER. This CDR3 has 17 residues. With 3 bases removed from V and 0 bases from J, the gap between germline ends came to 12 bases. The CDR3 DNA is TGCGCCAGCAGCCAGTCAGTATTTTACTCTGGGGCCAACGTCCTGACTTGC. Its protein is CASSQSVFYSGANVLTC.

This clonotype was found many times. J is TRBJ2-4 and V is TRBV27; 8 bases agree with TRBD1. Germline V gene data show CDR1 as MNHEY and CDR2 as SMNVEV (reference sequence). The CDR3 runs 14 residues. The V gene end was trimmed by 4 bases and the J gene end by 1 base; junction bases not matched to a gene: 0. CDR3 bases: TGTGCCAGCAGTTGGACAGGGGCCAAAAACATTCAGTACTTC. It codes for CASSWTGAKNIQYF.

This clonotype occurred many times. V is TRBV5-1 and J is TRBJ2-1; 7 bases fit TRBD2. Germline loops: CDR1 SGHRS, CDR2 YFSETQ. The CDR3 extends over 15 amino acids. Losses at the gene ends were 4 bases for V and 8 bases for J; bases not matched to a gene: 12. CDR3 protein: CASSLNVAGEDEQFF. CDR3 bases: TGCGCCAGCAGCCTAAACGTCGCGGGGGAGGATGAGCAGTTCTTC. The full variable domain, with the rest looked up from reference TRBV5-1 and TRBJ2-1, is KAGVTQTPRYLIKTRGQQVTLSCSPISGHRSVSWYQQTPGQGLQFLFEYFSETQRNKGNFPGRFSGRQFSNSRSEMNVSTLELGDSALYLCASSLNVAGEDEQFFGPGTRLTVL.

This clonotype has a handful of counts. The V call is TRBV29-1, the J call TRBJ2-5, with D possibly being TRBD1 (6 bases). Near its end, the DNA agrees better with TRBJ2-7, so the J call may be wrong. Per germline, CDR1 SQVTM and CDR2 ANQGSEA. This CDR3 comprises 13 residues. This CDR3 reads CSVEGTGRGEQYF. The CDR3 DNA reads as TGCAGCGTTGAAGGTACAGGGCGTGGCGAGCAGTACTTC.

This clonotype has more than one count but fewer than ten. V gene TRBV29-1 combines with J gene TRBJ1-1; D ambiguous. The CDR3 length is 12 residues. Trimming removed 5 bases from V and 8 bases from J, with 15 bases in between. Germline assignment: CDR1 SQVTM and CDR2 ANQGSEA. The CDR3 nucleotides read TGCAGCGTTTCCACAGACGTCACCGAAGCTTTCTTT. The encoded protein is CSVSTDVTEAFF. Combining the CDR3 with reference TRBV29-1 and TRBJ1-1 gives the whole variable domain SAVISQKPSRDICQRGTSLTIQCQVDSQVTMMFWYRQQPGQSLTLIATANQGSEATYESGFVIDKFPISRPNLTFSTLTVSNMSPEDSSIYLCSVSTDVTEAFFGQGTRLTVV.

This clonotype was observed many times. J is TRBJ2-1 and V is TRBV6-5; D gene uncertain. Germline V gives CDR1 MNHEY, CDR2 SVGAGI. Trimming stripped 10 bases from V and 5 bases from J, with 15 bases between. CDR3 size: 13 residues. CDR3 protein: CATLEETHNEQFF. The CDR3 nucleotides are TGTGCCACCTTAGAGGAAACCCACAATGAGCAGTTCTTC.

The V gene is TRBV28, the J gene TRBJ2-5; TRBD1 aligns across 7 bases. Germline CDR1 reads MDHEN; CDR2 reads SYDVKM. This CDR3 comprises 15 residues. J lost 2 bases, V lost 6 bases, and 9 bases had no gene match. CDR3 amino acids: CASSLVDRRQETQYF. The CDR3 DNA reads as TGTGCCAGCAGCCTGGTGGACAGGAGGCAAGAGACCCAGTACTTC.

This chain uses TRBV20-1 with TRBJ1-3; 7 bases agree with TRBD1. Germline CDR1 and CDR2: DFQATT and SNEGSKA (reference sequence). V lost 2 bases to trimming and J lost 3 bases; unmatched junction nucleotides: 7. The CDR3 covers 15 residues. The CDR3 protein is CSARFAGQSGNTIYF. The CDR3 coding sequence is TGCAGTGCTAGATTTGCGGGACAGAGTGGAAACACCATATATTTT.

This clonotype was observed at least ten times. CDR3 amino acids: CASSSLYSPQYF. CDR3 coding DNA: TGTGCCAGCAGCTCCCTTTATTCTCCGCAGTACTTC. This chain uses TRBV7-6 with TRBJ2-4; D ambiguous. This CDR3 comprises 12 residues. With 4 bases removed from V and 13 bases from J, the gap between germline ends came to 14 bases. CDR1 and CDR2 from the germline V gene are SGHVS and FNYEAQ.

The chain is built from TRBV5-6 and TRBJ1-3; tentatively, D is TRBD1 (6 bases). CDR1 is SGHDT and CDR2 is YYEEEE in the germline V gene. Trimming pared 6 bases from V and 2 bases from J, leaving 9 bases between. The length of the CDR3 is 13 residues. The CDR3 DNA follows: TGTGCCAGCACGGGGGCGCCTGGAAACACCATATATTTT. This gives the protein CASTGAPGNTIYF.

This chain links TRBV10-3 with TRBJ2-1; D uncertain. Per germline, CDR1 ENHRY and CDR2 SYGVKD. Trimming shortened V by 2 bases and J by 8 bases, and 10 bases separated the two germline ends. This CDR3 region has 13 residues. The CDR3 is CAISEEGIDEQFF. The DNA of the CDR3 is TGTGCCATCAGTGAGGAAGGTATCGATGAGCAGTTCTTC.

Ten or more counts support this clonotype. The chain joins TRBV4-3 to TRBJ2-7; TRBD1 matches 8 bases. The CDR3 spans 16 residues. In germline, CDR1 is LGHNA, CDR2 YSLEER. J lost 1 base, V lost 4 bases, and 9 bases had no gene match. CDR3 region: CASSPSATGASYEQYF. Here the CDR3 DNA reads TGCGCCAGCAGCCCCTCGGCGACAGGGGCTTCCTACGAGCAGTACTTC.